This T cell receptor beta chain appears in the sequencing data of a study of metastatic and nonmetastatic thyroid tumors. Study background: A comparison of repertoires was made across blood and tumor or nodule tissue from malignant and benign thyroid patients.

Using MiXCR, TCRdb re-called clones from the PCR reads. The sample has about 22,000 clones; just over 14% are singletons. This clone came up many times. Every patient was untreated before thyroid surgery. CDR3 length: 13 amino acids. The V gene's germline CDR1 is MNHEY and CDR2 SMNVEV (reference sequence). Trimming cost V 10 bases and J 1 base, with 11 bases left between them. The genes are TRBV27 and TRBJ2-1; D uncertain. The sample taken for sequencing was tumor tissue. The clonotype was recovered from a female donor with papillary thyroid cancer or a benign thyroid nodule (not recorded which). Some clones in this sample may be carry-over from other donors' samples. As DNA, the CDR3 is TGTGCCACCTCTCGACCTTCCTACAATGAGCAGTTCTTC. Translated: CATSRPSYNEQFF.